This is a list of T cell receptor beta chains from one sample in a study of cytomegalovirus exposure and HLA in healthy donors. TCRdb keeps only in-frame clones here, not all; method: immunoSEQ multiplex PCR. The sample shows approximately 73,000 clones, roughly 63% of them seen only once. Specimen: PBMCs. Every receptor here comes from a man aged 30 to 39 in good health and CMV-seropositive. CDR3s include the opening cysteine and the closing phenylalanine or tryptophan. Fields, in order: CDR3 length, J gene, V gene, CDR3 protein.

len: 14; j_gene: TRBJ2-7; v_gene: TRBV19; CDR3aa: CASSMGLGTYEQYF
len: 14; j_gene: TRBJ2-2; v_gene: TRBV28; CDR3aa: CASVRTGNTGELFF
len: 15; j_gene: TRBJ2-3; v_gene: TRBV2; CDR3aa: CATNRGLGGTDTQYF
len: 16; j_gene: TRBJ2-7; v_gene: TRBV28; CDR3aa: CASSLKRTSGTYEQYF
len: 16; j_gene: TRBJ2-1; v_gene: TRBV6-5; CDR3aa: CASSYSRLAPGGEQFF
len: 16; j_gene: TRBJ2-3; v_gene: TRBV7-3; CDR3aa: CASSLMAGGSTDTQYF
len: 15; j_gene: TRBJ2-3; v_gene: TRBV6-5; CDR3aa: CASSQGNRGLDTQYF
len: 13; j_gene: TRBJ1-2; v_gene: TRBV25-1; CDR3aa: CASRTGGNYGYTF
len: 17; j_gene: TRBJ2-1; v_gene: TRBV9; CDR3aa: CASSYRLAGGPYNEQFF
len: 14; j_gene: TRBJ1-1; v_gene: TRBV6-1; CDR3aa: CASSVTGFGTEAFF
len: 16; j_gene: TRBJ1-4; v_gene: TRBV4-1; CDR3aa: CASSQDSRATNEKLFF
len: 15; j_gene: TRBJ1-2; v_gene: TRBV4-1; CDR3aa: CASSQVGDRNYGYTF
len: 14; j_gene: TRBJ2-5; v_gene: TRBV6-4; CDR3aa: CASSETGDRETQYF
len: 16; j_gene: TRBJ2-3; v_gene: TRBV18; CDR3aa: CASSPRGGLSTDTQYF
len: 16; j_gene: TRBJ1-1; v_gene: TRBV4-1; CDR3aa: CASSQVRRGYDTEAFF
len: 15; j_gene: TRBJ2-1; v_gene: TRBV6-5; CDR3aa: CASSYYRTGGNEQFF
len: 16; j_gene: TRBJ1-3; v_gene: TRBV10-2; CDR3aa: CASTEGGPLSGNTIYF
len: 17; j_gene: TRBJ2-1; v_gene: TRBV27; CDR3aa: CASSPREISGRENEQFF
len: 13; j_gene: TRBJ2-5; v_gene: TRBV6-1; CDR3aa: CASSGGQQETQYF
len: 12; j_gene: TRBJ2-5; v_gene: TRBV7-9; CDR3aa: CASSLIAETQYF
len: 14; j_gene: TRBJ2-3; v_gene: TRBV4-3; CDR3aa: CASSRRGQGDTQYF
len: 13; j_gene: TRBJ1-2; v_gene: TRBV7-9; CDR3aa: CATPRTGYYGYTF
len: 15; j_gene: TRBJ2-7; v_gene: TRBV2; CDR3aa: CASSEGGLAGGRQYF
len: 16; j_gene: TRBJ1-4; v_gene: TRBV19; CDR3aa: CASSTGTGEAQGKLFF
len: 14; j_gene: TRBJ2-7; v_gene: TRBV19; CDR3aa: CASSVGRAGYEQYF
len: 16; j_gene: TRBJ1-5; v_gene: TRBV6-1; CDR3aa: CASSEWAGAINQPQHF
len: 15; j_gene: TRBJ2-2; v_gene: TRBV6-6; CDR3aa: CASGQGQKGTGELFF
len: 14; j_gene: TRBJ2-3; v_gene: TRBV5-4; CDR3aa: CASSPGGATDTQYF
len: 15; j_gene: TRBJ2-2; v_gene: TRBV11-3; CDR3aa: CASSPAGLATGELFF
len: 14; j_gene: TRBJ2-5; v_gene: TRBV27; CDR3aa: CASSFSGSVETQYF
len: 15; j_gene: TRBJ2-3; v_gene: TRBV25-1; CDR3aa: CASSDELIYADTQYF
len: 16; j_gene: TRBJ2-7; v_gene: TRBV23-1; CDR3aa: CASSHSSGHSLSEQYF
len: 16; j_gene: TRBJ2-1; v_gene: TRBV7-3; CDR3aa: CASSSPGQVAYNEQFF
len: 15; j_gene: TRBJ1-1; v_gene: TRBV11-2; CDR3aa: CASSSHDGLNTEAFF
len: 15; j_gene: TRBJ1-2; v_gene: TRBV10-3; CDR3aa: CAISEKDRVNDGYTF
len: 13; j_gene: TRBJ1-4; v_gene: TRBV18; CDR3aa: CASSPGAGESLFF
len: 15; j_gene: TRBJ2-2; v_gene: TRBV2; CDR3aa: CASTMTSGNTGELFF
len: 17; j_gene: TRBJ2-5; v_gene: TRBV25-1; CDR3aa: CANSGGVGGAPRETQYF
len: 15; j_gene: TRBJ1-3; v_gene: TRBV30; CDR3aa: CAWKPQGSSGNTIYF
len: 15; j_gene: TRBJ1-5; v_gene: TRBV18; CDR3aa: CASSPGGSGNQPQHF
len: 11; j_gene: TRBJ2-7; v_gene: TRBV30; CDR3aa: CAWGTEYEQYF
len: 13; j_gene: TRBJ1-1; v_gene: TRBV5-4; CDR3aa: CASSLTGDTEAFF
len: 12; j_gene: TRBJ1-2; v_gene: TRBV5-1; CDR3aa: CASSPTVGGYTF
len: 15; j_gene: TRBJ2-5; v_gene: TRBV7-9; CDR3aa: CASSPLEAGGETQYF
len: 14; j_gene: TRBJ2-2; v_gene: TRBV5-5; CDR3aa: CASSFLWPAGELFF
len: 13; j_gene: -; v_gene: TRBV7-9; CDR3aa: CASRSGTGVEQYF
len: 15; j_gene: TRBJ2-1; v_gene: TRBV10-3; CDR3aa: CAISETSGYYNEQFF
len: 15; j_gene: TRBJ1-5; v_gene: TRBV27; CDR3aa: CASTSNRGVYQPLHF
len: 16; j_gene: TRBJ2-5; v_gene: TRBV4-2; CDR3aa: CASSQDTQGSWETQYF
len: 14; j_gene: TRBJ2-5; v_gene: TRBV6-1; CDR3aa: CASIWQGNQETQYF
len: 14; j_gene: TRBJ2-3; v_gene: TRBV9; CDR3aa: CASTRAASTDTQYF
len: 16; j_gene: TRBJ2-3; v_gene: TRBV9; CDR3aa: CASSVVSGGGTDTQYF
len: 16; j_gene: TRBJ1-3; v_gene: TRBV6-6; CDR3aa: CASSYSWDSSGNTIYF
len: 14; j_gene: TRBJ1-5; v_gene: TRBV6-6; CDR3aa: CASSQQYSNQPQHF